The 16 T cell receptor beta chains below were found in one sample sequenced in a study of T-cell memory formation after mild COVID-19. MiXCR, applied by TCRdb to the 5' RACE reads, yields one record per CDR3 protein. In the table there are under 35,000 distinct CDR3 sequences, 15% to 20% of which are singletons. The source material was PBMCs or a T cell subset sorted from them (not recorded which). The receptors shown here come from an adult who had mild COVID-19 (a few samples of this study predate the infection). Cell type and time point are not known.

This clonotype was seen more than once but under ten times. The gene calls are TRBV10-3 and TRBJ1-1; 8 bases match TRBD1. Germline V gives CDR1 ENHRY, CDR2 SYGVKD. V lost 2 bases and J lost 11; bases outside the gene matches: 16. This CDR3 comprises 16 residues. The CDR3 DNA is TGTGCCATCAGTGAGCCGGAGCCGGGACAGGATGGAGTCGCTTTCTTT. This codes for CAISEPEPGQDGVAFF.

The chain joins TRBV6-5 to TRBJ1-4; 7 nucleotides agree with TRBD1. Germline-derived CDR1 and CDR2 are MNHEY and SVGAGI. V trimming: 0 bases; J trimming: 5 bases; junction bases outside the gene matches: 3. This CDR3 has 15 amino acids. CDR3 DNA: TGTGCCAGCAGTTACTCGAACAGGGGCAATGAAAAACTGTTTTTT. Protein: CASSYSNRGNEKLFF.

This clonotype is medium-sized within its sample. The chain couples TRBV16 to TRBJ2-4, with a weak D call TRBD2 (5 bases). This CDR3 is 12 amino acids long. The germline V gene encodes CDR1 KGHSY and CDR2 FQNENV. The V end lost 0 bases, the J end lost 10 bases, and 7 bases lay between the germline ends. CDR3 in DNA: TGTGCCAGCAGCCAATCGAGCGGAATTCAGTACTTC. Translated, it gives CASSQSSGIQYF.

This clonotype was counted between two and nine times. The genes are TRBV12-3 or TRBV12-4 and TRBJ1-5; D unresolved. V lost 3 bases, J lost 0 bases, and 6 bases lay in between. The CDR3 loop spans 14 amino acids. The CDR3 reads CASSFLSSNQPQHF. The CDR3, as DNA: TGTGCCAGCAGTTTCCTCTCTAGCAATCAGCCCCAGCATTTT.

This clonotype was seen at least ten times. The chain joins TRBV4-1 to TRBJ2-7, with 14 bases lining up with TRBD2. Unmatched junction bases numbered 7, after V lost 4 bases and J lost 2 bases. Germline V gene sequence: CDR1 MGHRA, CDR2 YSYEKL. This CDR3 has 17 amino acids. CDR3: CASSPSTSGGATYEQYF. The CDR3 DNA is TGCGCCAGCAGCCCCTCGACTAGCGGGGGGGCCACCTACGAGCAGTACTTC.

This clonotype appeared a few times. The rearrangement links TRBV5-1 to TRBJ1-3; TRBD1 might be the D (6 bases). V was clipped by 6 bases and J by 4 bases, with 14 bases between them. This CDR3 is built from 14 residues. Germline CDR1 reads SGHRS; CDR2 reads YFSETQ. CDR3 bases: TGCGCCAGCACCGATGATGGGGGCGGAAACACCATATATTTT. Translation gives CASTDDGGGNTIYF.

V and J are TRBV2 and TRBJ1-2, with 7 positions matching TRBD1. The ends lost 10 bases at V and 8 bases at J; junction bases unmatched: 13. Germline CDR1 and CDR2: SNHLY and FYNNEI. The CDR3 has 13 residues. The CDR3 DNA follows: TGTGCCAACCGAAAGACAGGGCCCCAGGGCTACACCTTC. Protein product: CANRKTGPQGYTF.

V is TRBV5-1 and J is TRBJ2-1; D gene ambiguous. The CDR3 is 14 residues long. Germline CDR1 is SGHRS and CDR2 is YFSETQ. Trimming left V 4 bases short and J 7 bases short, with 15 bases between. The CDR3 loop is CASSLSSGRNEQFF. The CDR3 DNA follows: TGCGCCAGCAGCCTTTCCTCCGGGCGGAATGAGCAGTTCTTC. The whole variable domain, remainder taken from reference TRBV5-1 and TRBJ2-1, is KAGVTQTPRYLIKTRGQQVTLSCSPISGHRSVSWYQQTPGQGLQFLFEYFSETQRNKGNFPGRFSGRQFSNSRSEMNVSTLELGDSALYLCASSLSSGRNEQFFGPGTRLTVL.

This clonotype was picked up many times. The chain is built from TRBV10-3 and TRBJ2-7; 9 bases map to TRBD1. Germline loops: CDR1 ENHRY, CDR2 SYGVKD. Losses at the gene ends were 3 bases for V and 4 bases for J; bases not matched to a gene: 1. The CDR3 is 13 amino acids. CDR3 DNA: TGTGCCATCAGTGAAGGGACAGGGTACGAGCAGTACTTC. It codes for CAISEGTGYEQYF.

This clonotype was seen many times. V is TRBV15 and J is TRBJ1-6; D gene uncertain. Trimming took off 6 bases at V and 10 bases at J, with 13 bases between the two ends. Germline V gene lookup returns CDR1 LNHNV and CDR2 YYDKDF (reference sequence). The CDR3 consists of 13 residues. The CDR3 region is CATRSGYESPLHF. The CDR3 DNA sequence: TGTGCCACCAGAAGTGGGTATGAATCACCCCTCCACTTT.

CDR3 sequence reads: CASSVDRVVGETQYF. CDR3 DNA sequence: TGTGCCAGCAGCGTAGACAGGGTGGTTGGAGAGACCCAGTACTTC. V is TRBV9 and J is TRBJ2-5; a possible D gene is TRBD1 (6 bases). CDR1 SGDLS and CDR2 YYNGEE come from the germline V gene. Trimming removed 0 bases from V and 4 bases from J, with 13 bases in between. The CDR3 covers 15 residues.

Ten or more counts support this clonotype. The gene calls are TRBV4-3 and TRBJ2-2; 10 positions agree with TRBD1. CDR1 LGHNA and CDR2 YSLEER come from the germline V gene. CDR3 length: 17 amino acids. The trim removed 3 bases at V and 2 bases at J, leaving 6 bases unmatched. The CDR3 DNA reads TGCGCCAGCAGCCAGGCGGGACAGGGGAGCAACACCGGGGAGCTGTTTTTT. Translated: CASSQAGQGSNTGELFF.

This rearrangement joins TRBV3-1 to TRBJ2-5, with a possible D match to TRBD2 (6 bases). The CDR3 has 14 residues. Germline CDR1 and CDR2: LGHDT and YNNKEL (reference sequence). The germline V and J ends were trimmed by 7 bases and 4 bases, with 16 bases remaining between them. The CDR3 here is CASTQGAGGETQYF. The DNA for the CDR3 is TGTGCCAGCACCCAGGGTGCCGGGGGAGAGACCCAGTACTTC.

This clonotype has more than one count but fewer than ten. The J gene is TRBJ2-3, the V gene TRBV5-1, with 9 bases identical to TRBD2. Trimming removed 0 bases from V and 0 bases from J; junction bases left unmatched: 8. Germline lookup yields CDR1 SGHRS and CDR2 YFSETQ. This CDR3 spans 18 amino acids. CDR3 sequence reads: CASSLGLAGTSSTDTQYF. The DNA for the CDR3 is TGCGCCAGCAGCTTGGGGCTAGCGGGGACCTCTAGCACAGATACGCAGTATTTT.

The V gene is TRBV7-6, the J gene TRBJ1-2; D might be TRBD1 (5 bases). The CDR3 has 14 amino acids. V was trimmed by 1 base and J by 6 bases, leaving 12 bases between them. Germline V gene lookup returns CDR1 SGHVS and CDR2 FNYEAQ. CDR3 residues: CASSLGQGMDGYTF. CDR3 nucleotide sequence: TGTGCCAGCAGCTTAGGCCAGGGTATGGATGGCTACACCTTC. The entire variable domain, with the rest obtained from reference TRBV7-6 and TRBJ1-2, is as follows: GAGVSQSPRYKVTKRGQDVALRCDPISGHVSLYWYRQALGQGPEFLTYFNYEAQQDKSGLPNDRFSAERPEGSISTLTIQRTEQRDSAMYRCASSLGQGMDGYTFGSGTRLTVV.

This clonotype was recorded many times. The chain links TRBV18 to TRBJ2-1; 11 nucleotides match TRBD2. Germline V gives CDR1 KGHSH, CDR2 LQKENI. This CDR3 has 15 residues. V was clipped by 2 bases and J by 6 bases; unmatched bases: 3. Written as DNA, the CDR3 is TGTGCCAGCTCACCAGGACTAGCGGGCCTCAATGAGCAGTTCTTC. Encoded protein: CASSPGLAGLNEQFF.